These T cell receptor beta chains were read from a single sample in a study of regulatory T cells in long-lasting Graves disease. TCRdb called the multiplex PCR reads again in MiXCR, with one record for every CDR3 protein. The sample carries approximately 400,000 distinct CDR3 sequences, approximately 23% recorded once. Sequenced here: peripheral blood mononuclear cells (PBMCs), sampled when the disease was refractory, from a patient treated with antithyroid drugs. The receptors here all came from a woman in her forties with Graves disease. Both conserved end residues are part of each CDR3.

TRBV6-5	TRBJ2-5	CASSYFGLPRAETQYF
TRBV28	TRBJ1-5	CASSLGEAQHF
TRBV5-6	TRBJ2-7	CASSRRRPLSSYEQYF
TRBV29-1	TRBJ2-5	CSVVAGGGAQYF
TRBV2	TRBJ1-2	CASNLWTASPYGYTF
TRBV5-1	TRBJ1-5	CASSLEPNQPQHF
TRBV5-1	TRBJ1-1	CASSSAGQRNTEAFF
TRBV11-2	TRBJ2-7	CASSQQEALPYEQYF
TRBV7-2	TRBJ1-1	CASSRRGTLNTEAFF
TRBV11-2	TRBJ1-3	CASSFRSSTVHNTIYF
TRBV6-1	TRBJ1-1	CASSRDPGEAFF
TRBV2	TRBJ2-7	CASQPSSYEQYF
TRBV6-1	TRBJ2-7	CASSARDRGGEQYF
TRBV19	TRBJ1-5	CASRKDREGNQPQHF
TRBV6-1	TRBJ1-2	CASSPQGQLNYGYTF
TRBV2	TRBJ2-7	CATKTPGRPSYEQYF
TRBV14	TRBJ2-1	CASSQGILKVNEQFF
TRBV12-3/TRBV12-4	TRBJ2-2	CASSWSSSGELFF
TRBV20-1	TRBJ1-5	CSARDLRGIGNQPQHF
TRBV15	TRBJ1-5	CATSRPVDREDNQPQHF
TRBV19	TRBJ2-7	CASSIRRHSYEQYF
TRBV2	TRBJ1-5	CASSWARGQPQHF
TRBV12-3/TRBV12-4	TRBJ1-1	CASIQNGRVATEAFF
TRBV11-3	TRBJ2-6	CASSLGTYSGANVLTF
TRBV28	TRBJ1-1	CASSRGRFEAFF
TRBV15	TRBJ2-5	CATSPGTSGSRAETQYF